The 19 T cell receptor beta chains reported below all come from one sample, sequenced in a study of blood T cell repertoires in COVID-19. Data came from immunoSEQ multiplex PCR; TCRdb stores just in-frame clones and leaves some out. Among some 130,000 clones, roughly 79% were seen once, and the ten largest hold 10% to 11%. Sequencing input: peripheral blood. These receptor sequences come from a human donor in a cohort sampled during active COVID-19.

The V gene is TRBV2, the J gene TRBJ1-1; D is unclear. Germline assignment: CDR1 SNHLY and CDR2 FYNNEI. CDR3 length: 14 amino acids. V was pared by 6 bases and J by 2 bases, with 13 bases between. CDR3 region: CASRLDGLNTEAFF. In nucleotides, the CDR3 is TGTGCCAGCAGGTTGGACGGACTAAACACTGAAGCTTTCTTT.

The rearrangement links TRBV28 to TRBJ2-7; tentatively, D is TRBD1 (6 bases). Trimming cost V 6 bases and J 3 bases, with 12 bases left between them. The CDR3 runs to 13 residues. CDR1 MDHEN and CDR2 SYDVKM come from the germline V gene. In DNA, the CDR3 is TGTGCCAGCAGCTTGGACAGTCGCTACGAGCAGTACTTC. Its protein product is CASSLDSRYEQYF.

The chain links TRBV14 to TRBJ1-2, with D possibly matching TRBD1 (5 bases). V lost 2 bases, J lost 6 bases, and 10 bases lay in between. The CDR3 covers 13 residues. Germline CDR1 SGHDN, CDR2 FVKESK. Here the CDR3 reads CASSQSRVHGYTF. The CDR3, as DNA: TGTGCCAGCAGCCAAAGCAGGGTTCATGGCTACACCTTC.

The J gene is TRBJ2-6, the V gene TRBV6-1; D perhaps matches TRBD2 (6 bases). V was clipped by 3 bases and J by 0 bases, with 6 bases between them. Germline CDR1 and CDR2: MNHNS and SASEGT. This CDR3 contains 15 residues. The CDR3 protein is CASSEGGSGANVLTF. The CDR3 DNA is TGTGCCAGCAGTGAGGGGGGCTCTGGGGCCAACGTCCTGACTTTC.

This clone was counted a single time. The rearrangement joins TRBV3-1 (or the pseudogene TRBV3-2) to TRBJ2-7; 7 nucleotides line up with TRBD2. The germline CDR1 and CDR2 sequences are LGHDT and YNNKEL (reference sequence). The V gene end was trimmed by 2 bases and the J gene end by 4 bases; junction bases not matched to a gene: 8. This CDR3 contains 15 residues. CDR3 bases: TGTGCCAGCAGCCAACCCTCGGGACTACAATACGAGCAGTACTTC. This encodes CASSQPSGLQYEQYF.

The V gene is TRBV10-1, the J gene TRBJ2-2, with TRBD2 as a possible D gene (5 bases). The CDR3 is 17 residues long. Deletions cut 5 bases from V and 2 bases from J, with 18 bases between. Germline lookup yields CDR1 WNHNN and CDR2 SYGVQD (reference sequence). The DNA of the CDR3 is TGCGCCAGCAGTCGAGAGGGCCTAGTAGGTAACACCGGGGAGCTGTTTTTT. This translates into CASSREGLVGNTGELFF.

This clone turned up a few times. The DNA for the CDR3 is TGTGCCAGCACCCGGGACAGGGGGGCCTACGAGCAGTACTTC. It encodes CASTRDRGAYEQYF. The chain uses TRBV6-5 and TRBJ2-7; 11 bases agree with TRBD1. V lost 7 bases, J lost 2 bases, and 4 bases stayed unmatched. CDR1 MNHEY and CDR2 SVGAGI come from the germline V gene. The CDR3 totals 14 residues.

J is TRBJ2-2 and V is TRBV5-1; 11 bases map to TRBD1. This CDR3 region has 17 residues. The V gene's germline CDR1 is SGHRS and CDR2 YFSETQ. V shed 0 bases and J 4 bases; nucleotides not matched to a gene: 5. The CDR3 DNA is TGCGCCAGCAGCTTGGGGACAGGGGGCGAGGTCACCGGGGAGCTGTTTTTT. It encodes CASSLGTGGEVTGELFF.

In this sample, this clone turned up a few times. The chain couples TRBV19 to TRBJ2-3; 8 nucleotides line up with TRBD2. V lost 6 bases, J lost 2 bases, and 10 bases stayed unmatched. The CDR3 is 16 residues long. The germline V gene encodes CDR1 LNHDA and CDR2 SQIVND (reference sequence). Written as DNA, the CDR3 is TGTGCCAGTAGCGACCGCGGGGGGTTCCTCACAGATACGCAGTATTTT. Protein: CASSDRGGFLTDTQYF.

With respect to this clone: The sample holds other DNA sequences that translate to the same CDR3. The chain recombines TRBV4-1 with TRBJ1-2; D gene ambiguous. Trimming took 0 bases from V and 4 from J, leaving 9 bases between them. Germline CDR1 reads MGHRA; CDR2 reads YSYEKL. The CDR3 spans 14 residues. The CDR3: CASSQDGFSYGYTF. The DNA of the CDR3 is TGCGCCAGCAGCCAAGACGGGTTTAGCTATGGCTACACCTTC.

The sample holds one count of this clone. The V call is TRBV19, the J call TRBJ2-7; D remains unclear. Germline assignment: CDR1 LNHDA and CDR2 SQIVND (reference sequence). The CDR3 loop spans 13 amino acids. V lost 5 bases and J lost 3, with 11 bases in between. Here the CDR3 DNA reads TGTGCCAGTAGTTCCACCCCGAGCTACGAGCAGTACTTC. Translation: CASSSTPSYEQYF.

The chain carries TRBV10-3 and TRBJ1-1; 7 bases align to TRBD1. Germline lookup yields CDR1 ENHRY and CDR2 SYGVKD. The ends lost 6 bases at V and 0 bases at J; junction bases unmatched: 1. This CDR3 has 13 amino acids. The CDR3 region has the DNA TGTGCCATCAGCAGGGGGATGAACACTGAAGCTTTCTTT. This translates into CAISRGMNTEAFF.

This clone was observed a handful of times. The chain joins TRBV4-2 to TRBJ2-3; the match to TRBD2 covers 12 bases. Germline CDR1 is LGHNA and CDR2 is YNFKEQ. V shed 0 bases, J shed 0 bases, and the junction held 4 bases outside the gene matches. This CDR3 region has 18 residues. This chain's CDR3 is CASSQDLGTSGSTDTQYF. The CDR3 nucleotides are TGTGCCAGCAGCCAAGATCTCGGGACTAGCGGGAGCACAGATACGCAGTATTTT.

The V and J genes are TRBV28 and TRBJ2-7, with 8 bases fitting TRBD1. CDR1 and CDR2 (germline): MDHEN, SYDVKM. Unmatched junction bases numbered 4, after V lost 6 bases and J lost 6 bases. The CDR3 is made up of 12 amino acids. The CDR3 nucleotides are TGTGCCAGCAGGGGGACAGGCGCCGAGCAGTACTTC. Residues: CASRGTGAEQYF.

J is TRBJ1-1 and V is TRBV27, with 8 bases matching TRBD1. The J segment lost 7 bases and the V segment lost 6 bases, leaving 7 bases of the junction unmatched. The CDR3 consists of 13 residues. Germline loops: CDR1 MNHEY, CDR2 SMNVEV (reference sequence). The DNA of the CDR3 is TGTGCCAGCAGCCCCGGGGGGACAGGTGAAGCTTTCTTT. Amino acid sequence: CASSPGGTGEAFF.

This sequence joins TRBV6-4 and TRBJ2-7, with TRBD1 identical over 7 bases. The V segment lost 5 bases and the J segment 7 bases; nucleotides outside the gene matches: 8. Germline V gives CDR1 MRHNA, CDR2 SNTAGT. The CDR3 sequence is 13 residues long. CDR3 sequence reads: CASSKTGSGEQYF. The CDR3 bases are TGTGCCAGCAGTAAGACAGGGTCGGGAGAGCAGTACTTC.

V usage is TRBV19 and J usage is TRBJ2-7; 8 nucleotides agree with TRBD1. The CDR3 loop spans 15 amino acids. The trim removed 4 bases at V and 3 bases at J, leaving 8 bases unmatched. Germline-derived CDR1 and CDR2 are LNHDA and SQIVND (reference sequence). CDR3: CASSTRQGLVYEQYF. The CDR3 DNA reads TGTGCCAGTAGTACCCGACAGGGGCTAGTCTACGAGCAGTACTTC.

This sequence joins TRBV2 and TRBJ2-2; tentatively, D is TRBD2 (6 bases). From germline, CDR1 is SNHLY and CDR2 FYNNEI. The germline V and J ends were trimmed by 7 bases and 2 bases, with 8 bases remaining between them. The CDR3 is 13 residues long. CDR3 nucleotides: TGTGCCAGCACGGAGGGAAACACCGGGGAGCTGTTTTTT. Amino acid sequence: CASTEGNTGELFF.

This chain links TRBV14 with TRBJ2-7, with D tentatively TRBD2 (5 bases). The CDR3 has 12 residues. The V gene lost 4 bases and the J gene lost 6 bases, with 10 bases spanning the gap. CDR1 is SGHDN, CDR2 FVKESK, per germline. CDR3 in amino acids: CASSLPGIEQYF. The CDR3 nucleotides read TGTGCCAGCAGCCTCCCCGGGATCGAGCAGTACTTC.